The entry that follows covers one T cell receptor beta chain sequence. The antigen is undetermined. This sample was taken from a study of cytomegalovirus exposure and HLA in healthy donors. Study at large: A prior study identified roughly 110 million unique TCR beta sequences from roughly 180 million T cells. Study-wide results and limits: Associated with cytomegalovirus, according to the listing, were around 160 TCR beta chains.

The trim removed 7 bases at V and 7 bases at J, leaving 8 bases unmatched. This CDR3 spans 14 amino acids. CDR1 is LNHDA, CDR2 SQIVND, per germline (reference sequence). The study ran its PCR with 60 Vbeta and 13 Jbeta primers. Using immunoSEQ multiplex PCR, the repertoire was profiled, and TCRdb retains in-frame clones only, with some absent. The table records 95,000 to 100,000 clones, about 75% of them present only once. The sequencing sample was made of PBMCs. This chain joins TRBV19 and TRBJ2-1; 9 bases map to TRBD2. This TCR came from a middle-aged man in good health and CMV-seronegative. This chain's CDR3 is CASMRSGGNNEQFF. The CDR3 DNA reads TGTGCCAGTATGAGGAGCGGGGGGAATAATGAGCAGTTCTTC. Filled out from reference TRBV19 and TRBJ2-1, the complete variable domain reads DGGITQSPKYLFRKEGQNVTLSCEQNLNHDAMYWYRQDPGQGLRLIYYSQIVNDFQKGDIAEGYSVSREKKESFPLTVTSAQKNPTAFYLCASMRSGGNNEQFFGPGTRLTVL.